This T cell receptor beta chain is drawn from a study of CD8 T cells in Susac syndrome. Reverse transcription of roughly 0.45 to 1 ug RNA was performed with random hexamers. TCRdb redid the calling of the immunoSEQ multiplex PCR reads with MiXCR, one entry per CDR3 protein. The repertoire consists of over 95,000 distinct CDR3 sequences, with about nine tenths occurring once and the leading ten covering roughly 0.15%. TEMRA cells underwent FACS enrichment and CD8+ and CD4+ T cells underwent negative isolation. Trimming shortened V by 9 bases and J by 12 bases, and 25 bases separated the two germline ends. Germline V gives CDR1 SGHRS, CDR2 YFSETQ. CDR3 length: 14 residues.

This TCR was sampled from a human donor in good health. Input material: CD4+ T cells from PBMCs. The V gene is TRBV5-1, the J gene TRBJ2-1, with D possibly called TRBD1 or TRBD2 (6 bases each). The CDR3 reads CATKPPYREAAQFF. CDR3 nucleotide sequence: TGCGCCACCAAACCCCCATACAGGGAGGCCGCGCAGTTCTTC. The full variable domain, completed using reference TRBV5-1 and TRBJ2-1, is KAGVTQTPRYLIKTRGQQVTLSCSPISGHRSVSWYQQTPGQGLQFLFEYFSETQRNKGNFPGRFSGRQFSNSRSEMNVSTLELGDSALYLCATKPPYREAAQFFGPGTRLTVL.